Described below is a single T cell receptor (beta chain) sequence and its context. This sample was included in a study of blood T cell repertoires in COVID-19. Study as a whole: Italy, Spain and the United States were the sources of the convalescent and acute COVID-19 samples. The analysed material was cDNA or gDNA that came from T cells, B-cell-depleted T cells, or PBMCs.

Authors' data handling: Nucleated cell number was recorded as an estimate derived from reference gene primer amplification. Repertoires were generated with immunoSEQ multiplex PCR, while TCRdb's copy carries only in-frame clones and drops some. The V and J calls and clone size come from that table; D and trimming were worked out from the DNA. This table has 400,000 to 550,000 clones, around nine tenths appearing once. Germline V CDR1 and CDR2: MDHEN, SYDVKM. This CDR3 is built from 14 residues. With V trimmed by 7 bases and J by 2 bases, 5 bases remained unmatched. Material: peripheral blood. The TCR originated in a woman in her twenties or thirties with acute or convalescent COVID-19. V usage is TRBV28 and J usage is TRBJ2-7; 10 bases agree with TRBD2. The CDR3 region is CASTAAGGPYEQYF. CDR3 coding DNA: TGTGCCAGCACCGCAGCGGGAGGGCCCTACGAGCAGTACTTC.